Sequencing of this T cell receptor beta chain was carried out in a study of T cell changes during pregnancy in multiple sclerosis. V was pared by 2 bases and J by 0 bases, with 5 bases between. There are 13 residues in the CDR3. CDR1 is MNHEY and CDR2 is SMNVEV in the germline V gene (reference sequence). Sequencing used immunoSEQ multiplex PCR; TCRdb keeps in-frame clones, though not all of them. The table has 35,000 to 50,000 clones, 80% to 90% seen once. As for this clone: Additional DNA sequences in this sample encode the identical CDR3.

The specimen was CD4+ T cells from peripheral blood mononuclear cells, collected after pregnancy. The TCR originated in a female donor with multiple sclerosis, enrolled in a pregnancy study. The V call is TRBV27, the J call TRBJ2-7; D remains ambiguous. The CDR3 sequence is CASSLGRSYEQYF. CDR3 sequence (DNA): TGTGCCAGCAGTTTAGGCCGCTCCTACGAGCAGTACTTC.